The present T cell receptor (beta chain) was sequenced within a study of blood T cell repertoires in COVID-19. Study at large: Specimens from acute and convalescent COVID-19 originated in the United States, Italy and Spain.

From germline, CDR1 is MNHEY and CDR2 SVGAGI. The J segment lost 12 bases and the V segment lost 4 bases, leaving 13 bases of the junction unmatched. This CDR3 spans 16 amino acids. Original processing notes: Counts of nucleated cells, estimated from reference gene primer amplification, were obtained. The protocol was immunoSEQ multiplex PCR, while the TCRdb copy is restricted to in-frame clones and leaves out a portion. V, J and clone size reflect that table, while D and trimming were determined from the DNA. This table holds 20,000 to 25,000 clones, roughly 80% found once. Sequencing was done on a sample of peripheral blood. The clonotype originates from a man aged 70-80 years with acute or convalescent COVID-19. This chain links TRBV6-5 with TRBJ2-1, with 12 bases matching TRBD2. CDR3: CASSSSLAGGWLGQFF. For the CDR3, the DNA is TGTGCCAGCAGTTCCTCACTAGCGGGAGGCTGGTTGGGGCAGTTCTTC.